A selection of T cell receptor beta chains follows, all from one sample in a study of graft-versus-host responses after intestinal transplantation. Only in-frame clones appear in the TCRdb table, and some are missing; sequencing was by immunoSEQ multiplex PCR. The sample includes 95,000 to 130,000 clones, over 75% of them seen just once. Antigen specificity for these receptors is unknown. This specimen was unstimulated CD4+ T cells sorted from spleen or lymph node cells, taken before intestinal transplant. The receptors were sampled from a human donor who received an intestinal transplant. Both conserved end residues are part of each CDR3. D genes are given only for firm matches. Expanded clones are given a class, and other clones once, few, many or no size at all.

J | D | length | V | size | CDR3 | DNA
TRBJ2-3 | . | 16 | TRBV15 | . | CATSRGAAGKTDTQYF | TGTGCCACCAGCAGAGGGGCCGCGGGGAAGACGGATACGCAGTATTTT
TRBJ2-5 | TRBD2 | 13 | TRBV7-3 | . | CASSLSGMETQYF | TGTGCCAGCAGCTTGAGCGGGATGGAGACCCAGTACTTC
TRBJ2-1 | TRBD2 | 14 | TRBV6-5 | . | CASSWTSGSNEQFF | TGTGCCAGCAGTTGGACTAGCGGGAGCAATGAGCAGTTCTTC
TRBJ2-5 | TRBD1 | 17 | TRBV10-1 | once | CASSESRRTGVEETQYF | TGCGCCAGCAGTGAGTCGAGGAGGACAGGGGTAGAAGAGACCCAGTACTTC
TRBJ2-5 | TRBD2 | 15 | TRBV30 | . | CAWRTSGANRETQYF | TGTGCCTGGAGGACTAGCGGGGCTAATCGAGAGACCCAGTACTTC
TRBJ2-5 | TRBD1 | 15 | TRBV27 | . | CASRTPGQGQETQYF | TGTGCCAGCAGAACTCCGGGACAGGGACAAGAGACCCAGTACTTC
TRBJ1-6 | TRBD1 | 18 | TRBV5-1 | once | CASSDGQGGFSYNSPLHF | TGCGCCAGCAGCGACGGACAGGGGGGGTTCTCCTATAATTCACCCCTCCACTTT
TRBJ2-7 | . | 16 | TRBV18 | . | CASSPRQGLTSYEQYF | TGTGCCAGCTCCCCGAGGCAGGGGCTAACCTCCTACGAGCAGTACTTC
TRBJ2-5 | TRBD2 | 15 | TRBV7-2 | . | CASSPRTSGQETQYF | TGTGCCAGCAGCCCGCGGACTAGCGGGCAAGAGACCCAGTACTTC
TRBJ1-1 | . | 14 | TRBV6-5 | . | CASSSGLRRTEAFF | TGTGCCAGCAGTTCGGGACTGCGAAGAACTGAAGCTTTCTTT
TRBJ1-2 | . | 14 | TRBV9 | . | CASSERGGEHGYTF | TGTGCCAGCAGCGAAAGGGGAGGGGAGCATGGCTACACCTTC
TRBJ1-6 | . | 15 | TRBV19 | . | CASSIGSGVNSPLHF | TGTGCCAGTAGTATTGGATCGGGGGTTAATTCACCCCTCCACTTT
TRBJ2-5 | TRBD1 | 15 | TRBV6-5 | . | CASSRQTGQRETQYF | TGTGCCAGCAGTCGCCAGACAGGGCAGAGAGAGACCCAGTACTTC
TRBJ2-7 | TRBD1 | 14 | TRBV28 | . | CASKQGRSSYEQYF | TGTGCCAGCAAACAGGGGCGGAGCTCCTACGAGCAGTACTTC
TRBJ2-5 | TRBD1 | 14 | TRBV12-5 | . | CASGLAGTEETQYF | TGTGCTAGTGGTTTGGCTGGGACAGAAGAGACCCAGTACTTC
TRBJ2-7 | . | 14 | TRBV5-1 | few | CASSLSLQNYEQYF | TGCGCCAGCAGCTTGTCCCTACAGAACTACGAGCAGTACTTC
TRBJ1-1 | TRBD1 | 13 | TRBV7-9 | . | CAGSRDRGPETFF | TGTGCCGGAAGCCGGGACAGGGGGCCTGAAACTTTCTTT
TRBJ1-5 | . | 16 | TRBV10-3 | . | CAISESKGGGEGPQHF | TGTGCCATCAGTGAGTCGAAGGGGGGAGGGGAAGGGCCCCAGCATTTT
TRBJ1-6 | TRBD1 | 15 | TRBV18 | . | CASSKLGQENSPLHF | TGTGCCAGCTCAAAACTGGGACAGGAGAATTCACCCCTCCACTTT
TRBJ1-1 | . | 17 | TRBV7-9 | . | CASSLEEVRDMNTEAFF | TGTGCCAGCAGCTTAGAGGAGGTGCGTGACATGAACACTGAAGCTTTCTTT
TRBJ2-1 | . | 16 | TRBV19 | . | CASKTWAGLNDNEQFF | TGTGCCAGTAAAACCTGGGCGGGCCTTAACGACAATGAGCAGTTCTTC
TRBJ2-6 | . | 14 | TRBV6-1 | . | CASRILLGANVLTF | TGTGCCAGCAGAATACTCCTCGGGGCCAACGTCCTGACTTTC
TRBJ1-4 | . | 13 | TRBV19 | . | CASSIGLYEKLFF | TGTGCCAGTAGTATCGGTCTTTACGAAAAACTGTTTTTT
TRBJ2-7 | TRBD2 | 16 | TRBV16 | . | CASSQFGLAGVSEQYF | TGTGCCAGCAGCCAATTTGGGCTAGCGGGAGTTTCCGAGCAGTACTTC
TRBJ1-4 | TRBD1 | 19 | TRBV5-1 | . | CASSLSPTGDGWATEKLFF | TGCGCCAGCAGCTTGAGTCCCACAGGGGACGGGTGGGCTACTGAAAAACTGTTTTTT
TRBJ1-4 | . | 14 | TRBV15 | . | CATSRGGNNEKLFF | TGTGCCACCAGCAGGGGGGGTAATAATGAAAAACTGTTTTTT
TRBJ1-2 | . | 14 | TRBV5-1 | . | CASSSVGGNYGYTF | TGCGCCAGCAGCTCCGTGGGGGGTAACTATGGCTACACCTTC
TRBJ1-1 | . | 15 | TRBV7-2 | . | CASSLAGGVNTEAFF | TGTGCCAGCAGCTTAGCAGGGGGTGTGAACACTGAAGCTTTCTTT
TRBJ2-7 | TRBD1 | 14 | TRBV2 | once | CAGRGQGLVYEQYF | TGTGCCGGCAGGGGACAGGGACTGGTATACGAGCAGTACTTC
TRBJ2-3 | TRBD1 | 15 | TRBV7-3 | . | CASSLLGQGADTQYF | TGTGCCAGCAGCTTACTGGGACAGGGAGCAGATACGCAGTATTTT
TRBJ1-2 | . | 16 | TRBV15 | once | CATSRDRGRVDYGYTF | TGTGCCACCAGCAGAGATCGCGGTCGGGTTGATTATGGCTACACCTTC
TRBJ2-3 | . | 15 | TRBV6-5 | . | CASSSLSYYGDTQYF | TGTGCCAGCAGTTCCCTATCGTACTATGGAGATACGCAGTATTTT
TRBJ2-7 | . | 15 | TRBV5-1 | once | CASSSGVIFSYEQYF | TGCGCCAGCAGCTCTGGAGTTATCTTCTCCTACGAGCAGTACTTC
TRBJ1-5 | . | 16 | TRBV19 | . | CASSIGDNRANQPQHF | TGTGCCAGTAGTATAGGGGACAACAGGGCCAATCAGCCCCAGCATTTT
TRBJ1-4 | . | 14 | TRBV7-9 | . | CASSLARGNEKLFF | TGTGCCAGCAGCTTAGCCAGGGGTAATGAAAAACTGTTTTTT
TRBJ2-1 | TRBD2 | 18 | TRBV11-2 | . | CASSLSRSGGAWYNEQFF | TGTGCCAGCAGCTTATCGAGGAGCGGGGGGGCCTGGTACAATGAGCAGTTCTTC
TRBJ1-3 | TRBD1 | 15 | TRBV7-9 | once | CASSKWTGSIGTIYF | TGTGCCAGCAGCAAATGGACAGGGTCTATCGGGACCATATATTTT
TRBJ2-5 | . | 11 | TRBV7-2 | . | CASSLQETQYF | TGTGCCAGCAGCTTACAGGAGACCCAGTACTTC